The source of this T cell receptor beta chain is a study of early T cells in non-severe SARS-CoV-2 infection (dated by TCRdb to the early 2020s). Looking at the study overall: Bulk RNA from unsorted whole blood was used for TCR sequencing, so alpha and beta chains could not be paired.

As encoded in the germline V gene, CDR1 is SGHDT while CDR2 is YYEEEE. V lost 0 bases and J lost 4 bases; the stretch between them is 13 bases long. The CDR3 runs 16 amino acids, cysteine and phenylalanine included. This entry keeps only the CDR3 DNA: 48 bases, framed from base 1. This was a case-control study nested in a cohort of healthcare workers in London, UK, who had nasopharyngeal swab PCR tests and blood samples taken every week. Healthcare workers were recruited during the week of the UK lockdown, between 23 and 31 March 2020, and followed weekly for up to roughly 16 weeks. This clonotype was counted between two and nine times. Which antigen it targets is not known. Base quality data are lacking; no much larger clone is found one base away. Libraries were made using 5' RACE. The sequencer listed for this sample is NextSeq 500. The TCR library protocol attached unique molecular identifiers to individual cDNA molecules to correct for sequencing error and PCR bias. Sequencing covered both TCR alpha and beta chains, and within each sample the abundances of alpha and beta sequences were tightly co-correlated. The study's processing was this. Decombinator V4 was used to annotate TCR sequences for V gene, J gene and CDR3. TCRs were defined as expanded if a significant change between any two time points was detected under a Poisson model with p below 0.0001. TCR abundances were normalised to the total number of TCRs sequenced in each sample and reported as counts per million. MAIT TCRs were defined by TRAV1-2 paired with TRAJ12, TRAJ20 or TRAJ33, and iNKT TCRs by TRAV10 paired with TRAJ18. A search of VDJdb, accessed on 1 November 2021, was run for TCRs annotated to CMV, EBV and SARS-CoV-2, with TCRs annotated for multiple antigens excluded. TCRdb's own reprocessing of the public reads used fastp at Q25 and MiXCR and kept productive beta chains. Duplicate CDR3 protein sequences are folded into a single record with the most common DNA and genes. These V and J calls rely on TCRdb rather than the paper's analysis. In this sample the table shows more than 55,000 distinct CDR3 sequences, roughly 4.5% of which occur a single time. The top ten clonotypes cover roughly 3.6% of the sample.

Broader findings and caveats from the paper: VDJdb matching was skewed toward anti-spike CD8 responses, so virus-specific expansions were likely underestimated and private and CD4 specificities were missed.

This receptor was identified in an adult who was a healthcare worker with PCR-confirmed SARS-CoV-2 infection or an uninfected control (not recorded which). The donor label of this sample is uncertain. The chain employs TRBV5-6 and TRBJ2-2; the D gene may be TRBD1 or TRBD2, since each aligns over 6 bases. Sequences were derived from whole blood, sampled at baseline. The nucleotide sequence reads TGTGCCAGCAGCTTGGGATTACAGGGAGGCACCGGGGAGCTGTTTTTT. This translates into CASSLGLQGGTGELFF.